The 9 T cell receptor beta chains in this list originate from one sample, sequenced in a study of blood T cell repertoires in COVID-19. The method was immunoSEQ multiplex PCR; TCRdb's version includes in-frame clones alone and lacks a portion of them. This table holds roughly 100,000 clones, 65% to 90% found once. The sample was peripheral blood. Source of these receptors: a woman aged 80 or over with acute or convalescent COVID-19.

The CDR3 DNA is TGTGCCAGCAGCTTCCCCGGGGGGCTGGATGGAAACACCATATATTTT. Translating gives CASSFPGGLDGNTIYF. The V call is TRBV7-9, the J call TRBJ1-3, with TRBD1 as a possible D gene (6 bases). The CDR3 sequence is 16 residues long. Germline V gene lookup returns CDR1 SEHNR and CDR2 FQNEAQ (reference sequence). V was clipped by 3 bases and J by 3 bases, with 15 bases between them.

V usage is TRBV13 and J usage is TRBJ1-6, with TRBD1 matching over 8 bases. V trimming: 6 bases; J trimming: 7 bases; junction bases outside the gene matches: 5. This CDR3 spans 14 amino acids. CDR1 and CDR2 (germline): PRHDT, FYEKMQ (reference sequence). CDR3 nucleotide sequence: TGTGCCAGCAGTTCGGACAGGGAGAATTCACCCCTCCACTTT. Protein product: CASSSDRENSPLHF.

This clone has just a few counts. Other DNA sequences of this sample code for an identical CDR3. The chain is built from TRBV7-9 and TRBJ1-6; 7 bases match TRBD1. The junction had 5 bases not matched to a gene; V was cut back by 3 bases and J by 6 bases. The CDR3 spans 15 residues. Germline loops: CDR1 SEHNR, CDR2 FQNEAQ (reference sequence). CDR3 nucleotides: TGTGCCAGCAGCTTGGGGGACAGAAGTAATTCACCCCTCCACTTT. It yields the protein CASSLGDRSNSPLHF.

This clone was counted a single time. CDR3 in DNA: TGTGCCAGCAGTTTTGCGCGACAAAACAATGAGCAGTTCTTC. This translates into CASSFARQNNEQFF. The chain uses TRBV27 and TRBJ2-1; D gene unclear. Deletions cut 3 bases from V and 5 bases from J, with 11 bases between. CDR1 is MNHEY, CDR2 SMNVEV, per germline (reference sequence). The CDR3 spans 14 residues.

The chain has TRBV5-8 and TRBJ2-3, with TRBD1 identical over 8 bases. CDR1 is SGHTS and CDR2 is YDEGEE in the germline V gene. The V and J ends lost 4 bases and 6 bases, in that order; junction bases with no gene match: 1. The CDR3 is made up of 12 amino acids. The CDR3 reads CASSRDRDTQYF. CDR3 nucleotide sequence: TGTGCCAGCAGCCGGGACAGGGATACGCAGTATTTT.

This chain links TRBV9 with TRBJ2-3, with 9 bases aligning to TRBD1. This CDR3 spans 15 amino acids. V shed 4 bases and J 1 base; nucleotides not matched to a gene: 4. CDR1 is SGDLS, CDR2 YYNGEE, per germline. The CDR3 here is CASSIRTGGTDTQYF. CDR3 nucleotides: TGTGCCAGCAGCATAAGGACAGGGGGCACAGATACGCAGTATTTT.

Written as DNA, the CDR3 is TGTGCCACCAGCCTGCTACCACTTGTCTCTGGAAACACCATATATTTT. Amino acid sequence: CATSLLPLVSGNTIYF. This chain connects TRBV15 to TRBJ1-3, with D unresolved. The CDR3 length is 16 residues. Germline lookup yields CDR1 LNHNV and CDR2 YYDKDF (reference sequence). V shed 5 bases and J shed 0 bases, with 14 bases lying between them.

This chain links TRBV19 with TRBJ2-1; 10 positions match TRBD2. V shed 4 bases and J 9 bases; nucleotides not matched to a gene: 6. The CDR3 loop spans 14 amino acids. Per the germline V gene, CDR1 is LNHDA and CDR2 is SQIVND (reference sequence). The CDR3 DNA sequence: TGTGCCAGTAGTACGGGACTAGCGTTTGGTGAGCAGTTCTTC. Translating it yields CASSTGLAFGEQFF.

The chain is built from TRBV5-1 and TRBJ2-5, with D unclear. The CDR3 spans 13 residues. Germline V gene sequence: CDR1 SGHRS, CDR2 YFSETQ. V lost 4 bases and J 1 base, leaving 8 bases between the germline ends. The CDR3, as DNA: TGCGCCAGCAGCACACAGATCCAAGAGACCCAGTACTTC. Protein product: CASSTQIQETQYF. The whole variable domain, filled in from reference TRBV5-1 and TRBJ2-5, reads KAGVTQTPRYLIKTRGQQVTLSCSPISGHRSVSWYQQTPGQGLQFLFEYFSETQRNKGNFPGRFSGRQFSNSRSEMNVSTLELGDSALYLCASSTQIQETQYFGPGTRLLVL.